Here is one TCR beta chain with its context. The CDR3 is 16 amino acids. From germline, CDR1 is SGHRS and CDR2 YFSETQ. V shed 4 bases and J 3 bases; nucleotides not matched to a gene: 12. The data stem from a study of T cell changes during pregnancy in multiple sclerosis. Sequencing was performed with immunoSEQ multiplex PCR; in TCRdb, only in-frame clones are kept and a portion is missing. The sample has approximately 90,000 clones; almost 95% are singletons. This chain joins TRBV5-1 and TRBJ2-7; 8 bases fit TRBD2. The TCR sequence derives from a female donor with multiple sclerosis, enrolled in a pregnancy study. Sequences were derived from peripheral blood, sampled after pregnancy. The CDR3 is CASSPGGSGMVYEQYF. CDR3 nucleotides: TGCGCCAGCAGCCCGGGCGGTAGCGGGATGGTCTACGAGCAGTACTTC.